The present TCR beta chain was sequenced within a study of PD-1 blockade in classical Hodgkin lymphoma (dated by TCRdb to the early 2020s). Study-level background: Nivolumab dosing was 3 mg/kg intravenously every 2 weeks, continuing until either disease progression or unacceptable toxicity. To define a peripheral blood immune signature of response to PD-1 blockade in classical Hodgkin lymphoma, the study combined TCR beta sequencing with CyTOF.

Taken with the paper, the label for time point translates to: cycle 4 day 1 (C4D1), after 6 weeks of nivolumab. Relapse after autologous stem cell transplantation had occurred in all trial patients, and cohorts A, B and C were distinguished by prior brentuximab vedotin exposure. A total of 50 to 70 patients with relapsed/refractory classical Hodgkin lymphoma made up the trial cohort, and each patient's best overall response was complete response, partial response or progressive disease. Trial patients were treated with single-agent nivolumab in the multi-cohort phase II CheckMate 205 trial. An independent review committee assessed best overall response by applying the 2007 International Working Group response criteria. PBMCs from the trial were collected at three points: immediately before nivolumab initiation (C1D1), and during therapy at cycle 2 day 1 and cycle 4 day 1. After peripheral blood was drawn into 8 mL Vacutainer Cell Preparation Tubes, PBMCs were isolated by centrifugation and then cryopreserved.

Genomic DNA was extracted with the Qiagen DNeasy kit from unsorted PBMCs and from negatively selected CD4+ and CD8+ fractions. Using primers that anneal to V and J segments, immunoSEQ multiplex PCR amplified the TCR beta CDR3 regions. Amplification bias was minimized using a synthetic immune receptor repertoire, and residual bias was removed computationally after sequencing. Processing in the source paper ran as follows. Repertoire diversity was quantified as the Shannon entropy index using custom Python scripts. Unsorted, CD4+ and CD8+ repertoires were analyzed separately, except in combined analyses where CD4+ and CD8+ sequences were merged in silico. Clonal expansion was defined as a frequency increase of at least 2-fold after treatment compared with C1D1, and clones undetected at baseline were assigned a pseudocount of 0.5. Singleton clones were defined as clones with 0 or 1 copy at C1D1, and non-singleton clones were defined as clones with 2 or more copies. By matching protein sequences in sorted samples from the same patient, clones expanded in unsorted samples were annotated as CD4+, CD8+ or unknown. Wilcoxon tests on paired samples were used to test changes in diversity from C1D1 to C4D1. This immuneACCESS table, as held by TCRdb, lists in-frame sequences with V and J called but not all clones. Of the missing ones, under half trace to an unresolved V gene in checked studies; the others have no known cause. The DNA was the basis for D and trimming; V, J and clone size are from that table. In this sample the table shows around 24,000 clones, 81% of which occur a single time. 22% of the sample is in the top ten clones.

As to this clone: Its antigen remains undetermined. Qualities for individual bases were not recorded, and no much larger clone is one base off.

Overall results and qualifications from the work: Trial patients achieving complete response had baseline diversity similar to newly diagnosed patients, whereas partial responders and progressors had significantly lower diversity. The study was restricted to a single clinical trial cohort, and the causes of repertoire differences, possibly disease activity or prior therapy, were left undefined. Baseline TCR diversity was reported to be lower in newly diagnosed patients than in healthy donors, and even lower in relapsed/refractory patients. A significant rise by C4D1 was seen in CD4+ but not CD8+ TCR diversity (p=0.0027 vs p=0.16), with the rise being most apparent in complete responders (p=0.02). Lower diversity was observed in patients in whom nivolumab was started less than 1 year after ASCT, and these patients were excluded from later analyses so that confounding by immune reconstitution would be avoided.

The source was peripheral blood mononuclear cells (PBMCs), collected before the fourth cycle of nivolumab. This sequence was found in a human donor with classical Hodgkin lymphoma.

The DNA sequence is TGTGCCAGCAGGCGAAGGACAGGGGGCATGGAGGGCTACACCTTC. It specifies CASRRRTGGMEGYTF. The chain links TRBV2 with TRBJ1-2, with TRBD1 matching 11 junction bases. The CDR3 runs 15 amino acids, cysteine and phenylalanine included. The entry retains the CDR3 DNA only, 45 bases that are in frame from base 1. Taken from the germline V gene, the CDR1 and CDR2 loops are SNHLY and FYNNEI. Germline trimming amounts to 6 bases on V and 8 bases on J, with 11 as the count of junction bases outside the gene matches. The CDR3 plus the reference TRBV2 and TRBJ1-2 genes for the other parts give the full variable domain: EPEVTQTPSHQVTQMGQEVILRCVPISNHLYFYWYRQILGQKVEFLVSFYNNEISEKSEIFDDQFSVERPDGSNFTLKIRSTKLEDSAMYFCASRRRTGGMEGYTFGSGTRLTVV.